This paragraph reports one T cell receptor beta chain. This clone has more than one count but fewer than ten. There is no known antigen for this receptor. Per-nucleotide qualities are absent, and no much larger clonotype sits a single base away. Germline trimming: 4 bases from V, 8 bases from J; junction bases outside gene matches: 0. The cysteine opens and the phenylalanine closes a CDR3 of 12 amino acids. The kept DNA is CDR3 alone, 36 bases in frame from the first base. The sample belongs to a study of T cell responses to AZD1222 COVID-19 vaccine (dated by TCRdb to about 2021). Concerning the study at large: AZD1222 recipients whose second dose came at about 4 weeks and those whose second dose came at about 12 weeks were combined into one group, since spike-specific TCR depth and breadth did not differ between the two schedules. TCR sequencing was performed for about 250 trial participants, of whom approximately 200 were given two doses of AZD1222 and some 26 were given two doses of MenACWY control vaccine. Enrollment into the trials was organized by age into subgroups of 18-55, 56-69 and 70-plus years, and those subgroups contained roughly 140, 27 and 60 TCR-sequenced participants, respectively. Broader findings and caveats from the paper: Conclusions about previously exposed vaccinees are limited because only a handful of AZD1222 recipients were SARS-CoV-2 seropositive at baseline. Epitopes outside the regions mutated in the B.1.351 and B.1.1.7 variants were reportedly recognized by nearly half of the unique spike-specific TCRs. Vaccine-associated CD4 TCRs spanned the whole spike protein, with dominant responses in regions 160-218 and 743-854. Participants were mostly white British, with more females than males. The authors suggested clonal diversity may have been underestimated. After two AZD1222 doses, both the breadth and the depth of spike-specific TCRs were significantly higher than at day 0 and than in MenACWY recipients. In the small 56-69-year group, the increase in depth fell short of significance, most likely because of low power. Because no day 14 peak-response samples were available, repertoires were characterized only after the peak T cell response.

The time point label, as the study defines it: baseline before first vaccination. Samples from vaccinated people were obtained from the UK trials COV001 and COV002, which included a single-blind randomized controlled phase 2/3 trial of AZD1222 (ChAdOx1 nCoV-19) in healthy adults. Trial participant PBMC samples were collected at day 0 and day 28 after the second dose for TCRbeta chain sequencing. The CDR3 regions of human TCRbeta chains were analyzed by immunosequencing. As for how the authors treated the data: TCRs in the repertoires were compared against a reference library of SARS-CoV-2-specific TCRs that had been generated with the MIRA antigen-specificity platform. Breadth was defined as the fraction of unique TCRs that were SARS-CoV-2-associated, and depth was defined as the fraction of total T cells that were SARS-CoV-2-associated. Each spike-specific TCR was assigned to its reactive spike region and to a CD4 or CD8 class using the MIRA data. Log10-transformed breadth and depth values were compared by one-way ANOVA with Sidak's multiple comparisons tests. TCRdb stores this immuneACCESS table with in-frame sequences only. Part of the clones is absent; in the studies checked, under half of the shortfall reflects unresolved V genes, and no reason is known for the rest. The V and J calls and clone size come from that table; D and trimming were worked out from the DNA. Counted in this sample were fewer than 200,000 clones; almost 95% of them appeared once. The ten largest clones add up to roughly 1.3% of the sample.

The source material was peripheral blood, sampled on day 0 of AZD1222 vaccination. This receptor was taken from an adult in good health. Recombination linked TRBV5-3 to TRBJ1-6; 7 nucleotides in the junction match TRBD1. TRBV5-3 is flagged as an ORF with uncertain function. This receptor has the CDR3 CARSRGHSPLHF. In nucleotides, the sequence is TGTGCCAGAAGCAGGGGGCATTCACCCCTCCACTTT.